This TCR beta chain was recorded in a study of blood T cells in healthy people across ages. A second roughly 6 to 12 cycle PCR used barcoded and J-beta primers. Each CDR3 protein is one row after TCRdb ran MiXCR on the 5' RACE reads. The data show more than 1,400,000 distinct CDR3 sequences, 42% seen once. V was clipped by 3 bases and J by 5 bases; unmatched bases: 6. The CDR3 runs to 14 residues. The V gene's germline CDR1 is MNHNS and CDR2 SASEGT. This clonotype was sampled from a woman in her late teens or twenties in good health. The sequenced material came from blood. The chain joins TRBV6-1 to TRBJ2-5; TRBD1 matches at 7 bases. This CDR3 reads CASSEMTGIETQYF. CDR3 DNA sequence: TGTGCCAGCAGTGAGATGACAGGGATCGAGACCCAGTACTTC.